Below, 24 T cell receptor beta chains from the same sample are listed, as sequenced in a study of shared clonotypes between healthy human individuals. Measured with immunoSEQ multiplex PCR; TCRdb has only the in-frame clones, and not every one. The profile shows roughly 2.4 million clones, nearly 97% of them singletons. The sequenced sample consisted of naive CD4+ T cells sorted from blood. Described subset: CD45RA+ positively selected. These receptors all stem from a man in his late teens or twenties in good health.

This chain connects TRBV7-2 to TRBJ1-6; 7 nucleotides line up with TRBD1. The CDR3 length is 16 residues. Losses at the gene ends were 5 bases for V and 7 bases for J; bases not matched to a gene: 11. The germline gives CDR1 SGHTA, CDR2 FQGNSA. The CDR3 loop reads CASSDAKTGLNSPLHF. The CDR3 DNA reads as TGTGCCAGCAGCGATGCCAAGACAGGGTTGAATTCACCCCTCCACTTT.

The genes are TRBV9 and TRBJ2-7; 9 bases map to TRBD2. V dropped 4 bases and J dropped 0; count of bases not matched to a gene: 8. The length of the CDR3 is 16 residues. CDR1 and CDR2 from the germline V gene are SGDLS and YYNGEE. The CDR3 nucleotides read TGTGCCAGCAGCTACCGGGGTAGCGGGAGCTCCTACGAGCAGTACTTC. Its protein product is CASSYRGSGSSYEQYF.

The chain couples TRBV7-2 to TRBJ2-7; 10 bases match TRBD1. CDR1 and CDR2 (germline): SGHTA, FQGNSA. The junction had 11 bases not matched to a gene; V was cut back by 5 bases and J by 1 base. There are 17 residues in the CDR3. This CDR3 reads CASSRRGGTGVSYEQYF. The CDR3 nucleotides read TGTGCCAGCAGCCGTAGAGGGGGGACAGGGGTTTCCTACGAGCAGTACTTC.

The genes are TRBV5-4 and TRBJ1-2; TRBD1 matches at 9 bases. V was pared by 0 bases and J by 8 bases, with 8 bases of the junction left unmatched. Germline CDR1 reads SGHNT; CDR2 reads YYREEE (reference sequence). CDR3 length equals 15 residues. The CDR3 DNA reads TGTGCCAGCAGCTTGGCGGTGGGACAGGGAGACGGCTACACCTTC. The encoded protein is CASSLAVGQGDGYTF.

The rearrangement links TRBV18 to TRBJ2-5; either TRBD1 or TRBD2 may fit D (6 bases each). V lost 2 bases and J lost 1, with 14 bases in between. CDR3 size: 16 residues. From germline, CDR1 is KGHSH and CDR2 LQKENI. The CDR3 DNA reads as TGTGCCAGCTCACCAATGGCGGGACACCCCCAAGAGACCCAGTACTTC. Protein: CASSPMAGHPQETQYF.

This clone was observed once. J is TRBJ2-7 and V is TRBV19; 11 nucleotides match TRBD2. This CDR3 has 18 amino acids. With V trimmed by 3 bases and J by 0 bases, 10 bases remained unmatched. CDR1 and CDR2 from the germline V gene are LNHDA and SQIVND (reference sequence). CDR3 nucleotides: TGTGCCAGTAGTATCGGACTAGCGGGCGTGAACCCCTCCTACGAGCAGTACTTC. It specifies CASSIGLAGVNPSYEQYF. Full variable domain (remainder filled in from reference TRBV19 and TRBJ2-7): DGGITQSPKYLFRKEGQNVTLSCEQNLNHDAMYWYRQDPGQGLRLIYYSQIVNDFQKGDIAEGYSVSREKKESFPLTVTSAQKNPTAFYLCASSIGLAGVNPSYEQYFGPGTRLTVT.

The rearrangement joins TRBV6-1 to TRBJ1-2; no reliable D call. This CDR3 has 12 residues. V lost 6 bases and J lost 8, with 13 bases in between. Germline CDR1 reads MNHNS; CDR2 reads SASEGT. CDR3: CASRFDQSGYTF. The CDR3 DNA reads as TGTGCCAGCAGATTCGATCAAAGCGGCTACACCTTC.

The chain recombines TRBV5-1 with TRBJ2-2, with 9 bases lining up with TRBD1. Germline values: CDR1 SGHRS, CDR2 YFSETQ. J gave up 6 bases and V 4 bases, and 7 bases lay outside the gene matches. The CDR3 contains 15 residues. This CDR3 reads CASSPGTGFPGELFF. In DNA, the CDR3 is TGCGCCAGCAGCCCCGGGACAGGGTTCCCCGGGGAGCTGTTTTTT.

This chain connects TRBV5-1 to TRBJ1-3; the D gene is possibly TRBD1 (6 bases). The germline V gene has CDR1 SGHRS and CDR2 YFSETQ. The CDR3 spans 16 residues. V was trimmed by 7 bases and J by 0 bases, leaving 17 bases between them. The CDR3 nucleotides read TGCGCCAGCCGGGACAATTTATACAACTCTGGAAACACCATATATTTT. Protein product: CASRDNLYNSGNTIYF.

The V gene is TRBV7-2, the J gene TRBJ1-6; 9 positions match TRBD1. Germline V gene lookup returns CDR1 SGHTA and CDR2 FQGNSA. This CDR3 contains 18 residues. After removal of 5 bases from V and 2 bases from J, the junction contained 10 bases not matched to a gene. The DNA of the CDR3 is TGTGCCAGCAGCCCCGGACAGGGGAGAGGAACCTATAATTCACCCCTCCACTTT. Protein product: CASSPGQGRGTYNSPLHF.

This chain uses TRBV7-2 with TRBJ2-7, with D possibly matching TRBD2 (5 bases). The V end lost 4 bases, the J end lost 3 bases, and 13 bases lay between the germline ends. Germline V lookup: CDR1 SGHTA, CDR2 FQGNSA. This CDR3 has 14 amino acids. DNA for the CDR3: TGTGCCAGCAGCTCCCGACTATCTTTCTACGAGCAGTACTTC. Encoded protein: CASSSRLSFYEQYF.

The chain combines TRBV6-5 with TRBJ2-2; no firm D call. This CDR3 comprises 15 residues. Trimming left V 0 bases short and J 1 base short, with 6 bases between. Looked up from germline, CDR1 is MNHEY and CDR2 is SVGAGI. Here the CDR3 reads CASSYSPRNTGELFF. In nucleotides, the CDR3 is TGTGCCAGCAGTTACTCGCCCAGGAACACCGGGGAGCTGTTTTTT.

V gene TRBV7-9 combines with J gene TRBJ2-1; 11 nucleotides line up with TRBD2. Looked up from germline, CDR1 is SEHNR and CDR2 is FQNEAQ (reference sequence). This CDR3 is built from 17 residues. The J segment lost 4 bases and the V segment lost 4 bases, leaving 9 bases of the junction unmatched. The DNA of the CDR3 is TGTGCCAGCAGCTCACACCTTAGCGGGAGGGGGTACAATGAGCAGTTCTTC. The encoded protein is CASSSHLSGRGYNEQFF.

Notes on this clone: Other nucleotide sequences in the sample specify the same CDR3. This sequence joins TRBV9 and TRBJ2-5, with D perhaps TRBD1 (5 bases). This CDR3 has 13 amino acids. V was shortened by 1 base and J by 2 bases, with 6 bases between the two germline ends. Germline CDR1 SGDLS, CDR2 YYNGEE. The CDR3 protein is CASSVQGQETQYF. CDR3 in DNA: TGTGCCAGCAGCGTACAGGGACAAGAGACCCAGTACTTC.

The chain has TRBV6-5 and TRBJ1-2, with 8 bases identical to TRBD1. Germline V lookup: CDR1 MNHEY, CDR2 SVGAGI. The CDR3 loop spans 15 amino acids. V trimming: 6 bases; J trimming: 4 bases; junction bases outside the gene matches: 10. The CDR3 sequence: CASRISGQALYGYTF. CDR3 nucleotides: TGTGCCAGCAGGATATCGGGACAGGCGCTCTATGGCTACACCTTC.

About this clone: Distinct nucleotide sequences in the sample also encode this CDR3. V is TRBV6-1 and J is TRBJ2-7; D unresolved. The germline V gene has CDR1 MNHNS and CDR2 SASEGT. V dropped 3 bases and J dropped 3 bases, with 3 bases sitting between them. CDR3 size: 11 residues. The CDR3 here is CASSDNYEQYF. The CDR3 DNA reads as TGTGCCAGCAGTGATAACTACGAGCAGTACTTC.

This clone appeared once. The V gene is TRBV29-1, the J gene TRBJ2-3; D is possibly TRBD1 (5 bases). Germline V gives CDR1 SQVTM, CDR2 ANQGSEA. The CDR3 runs to 13 residues. V was cut by 7 bases and J by 0 bases, with 11 bases left in between. CDR3 bases: TGCAGCGCTGGGAAGGGGAGCACAGATACGCAGTATTTT. Amino acids: CSAGKGSTDTQYF.

This clone was seen once. The DNA of the CDR3 is TGTGCCAGCAGACCAGCGGGAGGGCCGGGAAAGGAGCAGTACTTC. Its translation is CASRPAGGPGKEQYF. The chain carries TRBV7-2 and TRBJ2-7; 10 bases are shared with TRBD2. CDR1 and CDR2 from the germline V gene are SGHTA and FQGNSA. The CDR3 sequence is 15 residues long. J gave up 7 bases and V 6 bases, and 12 bases lay outside the gene matches.

The chain has TRBV18 and TRBJ1-3; D not certain. This CDR3 is built from 16 residues. Germline CDR1 and CDR2: KGHSH and LQKENI. With 4 bases removed from V and 0 bases from J, the gap between germline ends came to 13 bases. CDR3 protein: CASSLQEASSGNTIYF. CDR3 DNA sequence: TGTGCCAGCTCACTCCAAGAAGCCTCCTCTGGAAACACCATATATTTT.

V and J are TRBV6-1 and TRBJ2-1; 8 bases fit TRBD1. This CDR3 contains 14 residues. Germline-derived CDR1 and CDR2 are MNHNS and SASEGT. Unmatched junction bases numbered 9, after V lost 7 bases and J lost 7 bases. The CDR3 region has the DNA TGTGCCAGCAACACCCGGGACAGGAGGAATGAGCAGTTCTTC. Encoded protein: CASNTRDRRNEQFF.

V is TRBV5-1 and J is TRBJ2-6, with a weak D call TRBD1 (5 bases). CDR3 length: 16 residues. V was shortened by 3 bases and J by 0 bases, with 10 bases between the two germline ends. Germline lookup yields CDR1 SGHRS and CDR2 YFSETQ. CDR3 sequence (DNA): TGCGCCAGCAGCTGGACGCAGGGCTCTGGGGCCAACGTCCTGACTTTC. Protein: CASSWTQGSGANVLTF.

The V call is TRBV5-1, the J call TRBJ1-4, with TRBD1 matching 8 bases. V trimming: 2 bases; J trimming: 6 bases; junction bases outside the gene matches: 6. The germline V gene has CDR1 SGHRS and CDR2 YFSETQ. This CDR3 contains 15 residues. The CDR3 protein is CASSFAGGRDEKLFF. In DNA form, the CDR3 reads TGCGCCAGCAGCTTCGCAGGGGGCAGGGATGAAAAACTGTTTTTT.

The rearrangement joins TRBV6-5 to TRBJ2-4; 9 bases are shared with TRBD1. CDR1 and CDR2 from the germline V gene are MNHEY and SVGAGI. This CDR3 contains 14 residues. V lost 5 bases and J lost 5; bases outside the gene matches: 4. CDR3 region: CASSRDRVQNIQYF. CDR3 DNA: TGTGCCAGCAGTCGGGACAGGGTCCAAAACATTCAGTACTTC.

The chain employs TRBV28 and TRBJ1-2; no definite D call. Trimming stripped 2 bases from V and 4 bases from J, with 8 bases between. The CDR3 extends over 13 amino acids. CDR1 is MDHEN, CDR2 SYDVKM, per germline. The CDR3 DNA reads TGTGCCAGCAGTTTACCCAGTCCCTATGGCTACACCTTC. This gives the protein CASSLPSPYGYTF.